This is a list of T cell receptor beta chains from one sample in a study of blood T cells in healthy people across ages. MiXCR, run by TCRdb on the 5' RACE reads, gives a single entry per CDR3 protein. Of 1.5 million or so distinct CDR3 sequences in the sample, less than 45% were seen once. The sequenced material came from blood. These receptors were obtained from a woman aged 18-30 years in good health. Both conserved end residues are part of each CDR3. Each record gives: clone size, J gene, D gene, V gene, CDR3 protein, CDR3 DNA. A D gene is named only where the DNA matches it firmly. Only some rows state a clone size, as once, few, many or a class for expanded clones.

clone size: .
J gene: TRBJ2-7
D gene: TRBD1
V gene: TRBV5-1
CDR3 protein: CASSPEGQAYEQYF
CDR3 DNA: TGCGCCAGCAGCCCGGAGGGACAGGCCTACGAGCAGTACTTC

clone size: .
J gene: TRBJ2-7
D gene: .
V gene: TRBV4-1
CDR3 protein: CASSRDTNSYEQYF
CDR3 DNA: TGCGCCAGCAGTAGGGACACCAACTCCTACGAGCAGTACTTC

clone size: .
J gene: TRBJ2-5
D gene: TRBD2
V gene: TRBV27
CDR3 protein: CASSLEGLAGVETQYF
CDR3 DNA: TGTGCCAGCAGTCTTGAGGGACTAGCGGGAGTAGAGACCCAGTACTTC

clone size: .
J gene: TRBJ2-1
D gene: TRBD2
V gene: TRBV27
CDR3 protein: CASSSGASGSNSEQFF
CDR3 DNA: TGTGCCAGCAGTTCGGGGGCTAGCGGGAGTAACAGTGAGCAGTTCTTC

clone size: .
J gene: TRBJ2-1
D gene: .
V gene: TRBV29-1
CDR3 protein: CSVGWGTEQFF
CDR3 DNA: TGCAGCGTTGGGTGGGGGACTGAGCAGTTCTTC

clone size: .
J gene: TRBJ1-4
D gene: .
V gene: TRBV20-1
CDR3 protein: CSARELHEKLFF
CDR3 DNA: TGCAGTGCTAGAGAGTTACATGAAAAACTGTTTTTT

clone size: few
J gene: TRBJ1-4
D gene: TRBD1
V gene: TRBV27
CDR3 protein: CASSATTGAREKLFF
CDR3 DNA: TGTGCCAGCAGCGCAACGACAGGGGCACGGGAAAAACTGTTTTTT

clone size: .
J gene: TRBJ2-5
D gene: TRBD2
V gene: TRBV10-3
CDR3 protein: CAISGPSGGVNEQYF
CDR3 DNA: TGTGCCATCAGTGGGCCTAGCGGGGGGGTAAATGAGCAGTACTTC

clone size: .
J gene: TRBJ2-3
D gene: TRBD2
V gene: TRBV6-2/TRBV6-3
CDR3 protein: CASSYSILADTDTQYF
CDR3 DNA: TGTGCCAGCAGTTACTCGATCCTAGCGGACACAGATACGCAGTATTTT

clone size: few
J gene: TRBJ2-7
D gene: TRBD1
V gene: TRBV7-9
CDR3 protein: CASSLRDRPYEQYF
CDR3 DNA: TGTGCCAGCAGCTTACGGGACAGACCCTACGAGCAGTACTTC

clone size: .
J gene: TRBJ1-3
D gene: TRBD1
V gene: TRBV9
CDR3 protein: CASSRDRVKTIYF
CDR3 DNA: TGTGCCAGCAGCCGGGACAGGGTGAAGACCATATATTTT

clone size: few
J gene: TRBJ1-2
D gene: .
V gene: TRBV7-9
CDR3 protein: CASSLALGFYGYTF
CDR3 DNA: TGTGCCAGCAGCTTAGCGTTGGGGTTTTATGGCTACACCTTC

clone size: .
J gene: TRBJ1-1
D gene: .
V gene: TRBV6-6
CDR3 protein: CASSYRRGQQNTEAFF
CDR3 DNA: TGTGCCAGCAGTTACCGACGTGGACAGCAGAACACTGAAGCTTTCTTT

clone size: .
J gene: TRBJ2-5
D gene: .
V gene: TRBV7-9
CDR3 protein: CASSLRSPPKQYF
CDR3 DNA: TGTGCCAGCAGCCTACGTTCCCCCCCGAAGCAGTACTTC

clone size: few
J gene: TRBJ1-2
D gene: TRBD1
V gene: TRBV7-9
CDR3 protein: CASSEGQIGYGYTF
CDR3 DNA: TGTGCCAGCAGCGAGGGACAGATTGGCTATGGCTACACCTTC

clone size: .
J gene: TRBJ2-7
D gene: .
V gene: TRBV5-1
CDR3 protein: CASSTVGPPYEQYF
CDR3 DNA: TGCGCCAGCAGTACTGTAGGACCGCCCTACGAGCAGTACTTC

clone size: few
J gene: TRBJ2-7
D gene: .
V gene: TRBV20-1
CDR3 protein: CSARDPLLHEQYF
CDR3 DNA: TGCAGTGCTAGAGATCCCTTACTCCACGAGCAGTACTTC

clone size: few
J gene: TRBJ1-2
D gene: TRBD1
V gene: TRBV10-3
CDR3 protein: CAISGSTGVGYTF
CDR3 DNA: TGTGCCATCAGTGGTTCTACAGGGGTTGGCTACACCTTC

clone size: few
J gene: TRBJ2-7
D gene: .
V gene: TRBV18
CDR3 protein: CASSQSPSPNYEQYF
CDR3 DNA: TGTGCCAGCTCGCAAAGTCCGAGCCCCAACTACGAGCAGTACTTC